The source of this T cell receptor (beta chain) is a study of PD-1 blockade in mismatch repair-deficient tumors. Across the study: Enrolled about 2013-2017, patients had progressing, pretreated mismatch repair-deficient cancers of 12 types.

Repertoires were generated with immunoSEQ multiplex PCR, while TCRdb's copy carries only in-frame clones and drops some. Among some 120,000 clones, about nine tenths were seen once, and the ten largest hold over 9.5%. To note about this clone: Its antigen is unidentified.

Study observations and caveats: After pembrolizumab, tumor-resident clones rose rapidly, then generally contracted before radiologic responses.

The V gene's germline CDR1 is SGHNT and CDR2 YYREEE (reference sequence). This CDR3 comprises 15 residues. V gave up 4 bases and J gave up 1 base; unmatched junction bases: 4. The sample consisted of peripheral blood, taken almost 74 weeks after starting pembrolizumab. The source of this sequence is an adult with mismatch repair-deficient cancer. This sequence joins TRBV5-4 and TRBJ2-5, with 10 bases that match TRBD2. The CDR3 region has the DNA TGTGCCAGCAGCCATCTAGCGGGGGCCCAAGAGACCCAGTACTTC. Translated, it gives CASSHLAGAQETQYF.